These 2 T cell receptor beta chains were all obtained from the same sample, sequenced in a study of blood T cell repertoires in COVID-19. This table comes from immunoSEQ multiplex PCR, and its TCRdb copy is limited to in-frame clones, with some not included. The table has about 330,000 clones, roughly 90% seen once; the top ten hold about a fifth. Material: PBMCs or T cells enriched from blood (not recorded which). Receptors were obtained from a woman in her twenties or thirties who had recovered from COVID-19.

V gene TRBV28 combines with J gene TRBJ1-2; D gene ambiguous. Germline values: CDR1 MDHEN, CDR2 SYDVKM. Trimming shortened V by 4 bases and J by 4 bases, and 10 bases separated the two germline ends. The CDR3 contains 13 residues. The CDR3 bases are TGTGCCAGCAGTTCCGGGAGGTTCTATGGCTACACCTTC. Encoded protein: CASSSGRFYGYTF.

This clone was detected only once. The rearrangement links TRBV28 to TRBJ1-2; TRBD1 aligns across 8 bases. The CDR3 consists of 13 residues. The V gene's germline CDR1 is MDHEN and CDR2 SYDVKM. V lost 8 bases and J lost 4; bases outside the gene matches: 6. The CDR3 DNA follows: TGTGCCAGCCAAGGACAGGGCTTCTATGGCTACACCTTC. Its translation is CASQGQGFYGYTF.